Below are 17 T cell receptor beta chains sequenced from a single sample in a study of blood T cell repertoires in COVID-19. Generated by immunoSEQ multiplex PCR, the TCRdb table keeps only in-frame clones and is missing some. The sample has about 110,000 clones; about two thirds are singletons. Sequenced sample: peripheral blood. These receptor sequences come from a woman aged 40-49 years with acute or convalescent COVID-19.

This chain connects TRBV7-3 to TRBJ2-1; 11 positions match TRBD2. Unmatched junction bases numbered 7, after V lost 2 bases and J lost 10 bases. The germline CDR1 and CDR2 sequences are SGHTA and FQGTGA. The CDR3 consists of 15 residues. The CDR3 bases are TGTGCCAGCAGCTTACAAGTTCCTAGCGGGGGGGAGCAGTTCTTC. Encoded protein: CASSLQVPSGGEQFF.

This chain joins TRBV4-1 and TRBJ1-2; 8 nucleotides line up with TRBD1. CDR1 and CDR2 from the germline V gene are MGHRA and YSYEKL. This CDR3 spans 14 amino acids. V shed 4 bases, J shed 5 bases, and the junction held 6 bases outside the gene matches. The DNA for the CDR3 is TGCGCCAGCAGCCGAGTTGGACAGGGATATGGCTACACCTTC. The encoded protein is CASSRVGQGYGYTF.

The sample holds many counts of this clone. Sequence at one end of the junction differs from germline and may be a read error. The gene calls are TRBV3-1 (or the pseudogene TRBV3-2) and TRBJ1-2; D is possibly TRBD1 (5 bases). The length of the CDR3 is 16 residues. Germline assignment: CDR1 LGHDT and CDR2 YNNKEL (reference sequence). This CDR3 reads CASTQRDSTVSYGYTF. CDR3 in DNA: TGTGCCAGCACCCAAAGGGATTCGACAGTATCCTATGGCTACACCTTC.

V is TRBV15 and J is TRBJ2-7, with D tentatively TRBD1 (6 bases). CDR3 size: 15 residues. V was trimmed by 0 bases and J by 3 bases, leaving 12 bases between them. Germline lookup yields CDR1 LNHNV and CDR2 YYDKDF (reference sequence). Here the CDR3 reads CATSRDLDSFYEQYF. The CDR3 nucleotides are TGTGCCACCAGCAGAGACCTGGACAGTTTCTACGAGCAGTACTTC. The full variable domain, rest sourced from reference TRBV15 and TRBJ2-7, is DAMVIQNPRYQVTQFGKPVTLSCSQTLNHNVMYWYQQKSSQAPKLLFHYYDKDFNNEADTPDNFQSRRPNTSFCFLDIRSPGLGDTAMYLCATSRDLDSFYEQYFGPGTRLTVT.

The chain uses TRBV28 and TRBJ1-4; 7 bases map to TRBD1. V lost 6 bases and J lost 3; bases outside the gene matches: 7. There are 15 residues in the CDR3. From germline, CDR1 is MDHEN and CDR2 SYDVKM. CDR3 amino acids: CASRTDRDANEKLFF. The CDR3 DNA reads TGTGCCAGCAGAACTGACAGGGATGCTAATGAAAAACTGTTTTTT.

The V call is TRBV5-6, the J call TRBJ1-6; D gene ambiguous. Germline CDR1 is SGHDT and CDR2 is YYEEEE. Deletions cut 4 bases from V and 7 bases from J, with 18 bases between. The length of the CDR3 is 16 residues. CDR3 sequence: CASSPEVAGRNSPLHF. In nucleotides, the CDR3 is TGTGCCAGCAGCCCGGAAGTTGCTGGGAGGAATTCACCCCTCCACTTT.

In regard to this clone: Different DNA sequences within this sample yield the same CDR3. The V and J genes are TRBV2 and TRBJ2-3; 7 nucleotides match TRBD1. With 2 bases clipped from V and 1 base from J, the junction kept 0 bases outside the gene matches. CDR3 length equals 14 residues. The V gene's germline CDR1 is SNHLY and CDR2 FYNNEI. CDR3 coding DNA: TGTGCCAGCAGTGAACAGGGGGGCACAGATACGCAGTATTTT. It is translated as CASSEQGGTDTQYF.

The gene calls are TRBV5-1 and TRBJ2-1; TRBD1 aligns across 7 bases. Germline loops: CDR1 SGHRS, CDR2 YFSETQ. The CDR3 totals 16 residues. The ends lost 0 bases at V and 0 bases at J; junction bases unmatched: 3. CDR3 region: CASSLAGQVSYNEQFF. The CDR3, as DNA: TGCGCCAGCAGCTTGGCCGGACAGGTCTCCTACAATGAGCAGTTCTTC.

This sequence joins TRBV7-9 and TRBJ2-7, with TRBD1 matching over 7 bases. Germline V gene sequence: CDR1 SEHNR, CDR2 FQNEAQ (reference sequence). The CDR3 runs to 14 residues. The V gene end was trimmed by 4 bases and the J gene end by 1 base; junction bases not matched to a gene: 4. The CDR3 loop reads CASSSRDRSYEQYF. CDR3 in DNA: TGTGCCAGCAGCTCCCGGGACAGATCCTACGAGCAGTACTTC.

The chain employs TRBV3-1 (or the pseudogene TRBV3-2) and TRBJ1-6, with D possibly matching TRBD1 (6 bases). Trimming shortened V by 2 bases and J by 10 bases, and 12 bases separated the two germline ends. Germline V lookup: CDR1 LGHDT, CDR2 YNNKEL (reference sequence). The CDR3 totals 14 residues. DNA of the CDR3: TGTGCCAGCAGCCAAAGGGGGGGCGGATCACCCCTCCACTTT. Translated: CASSQRGGGSPLHF.

The chain carries TRBV12-3 or TRBV12-4 and TRBJ2-3, with TRBD2 identical over 9 bases. The CDR3 contains 13 residues. The V gene end was trimmed by 11 bases and the J gene end by 2 bases; junction bases not matched to a gene: 5. For the CDR3, the DNA is TGTGCCGTAACTAGCGGGTCCACAGATACGCAGTATTTT. It specifies CAVTSGSTDTQYF.

This chain connects TRBV5-5 to TRBJ2-7; 9 nucleotides match TRBD1. CDR3 length equals 16 residues. CDR1 is SGHKS, CDR2 YYEKEE, per germline (reference sequence). Losses at the gene ends were 5 bases for V and 6 bases for J; bases not matched to a gene: 15. CDR3 amino acids: CASSFHPGQGIFEQYF. The DNA of the CDR3 is TGTGCCAGCAGTTTTCATCCGGGACAGGGAATTTTCGAGCAGTACTTC.

This sequence joins TRBV5-1 and TRBJ1-4; 10 bases are a match to TRBD1. The CDR3 length is 15 residues. The germline V gene has CDR1 SGHRS and CDR2 YFSETQ. J gave up 8 bases and V 0 bases, and 4 bases lay outside the gene matches. The CDR3 is CASSLAGTGDEKLFF. The CDR3 DNA is TGCGCCAGCAGCTTGGCCGGGACAGGGGACGAAAAACTGTTTTTT.

The rearrangement links TRBV7-9 to TRBJ2-2; TRBD1 matches at 11 bases. The CDR3 runs to 15 residues. Germline CDR1 is SEHNR and CDR2 is FQNEAQ (reference sequence). After removal of 7 bases from V and 5 bases from J, the junction contained 6 bases not matched to a gene. In DNA form, the CDR3 reads TGTGCCAGCAAACCGGGACAGGGGGGGACCGGGGAGCTGTTTTTT. Amino acids: CASKPGQGGTGELFF.

This sequence joins TRBV18 and TRBJ2-3, with D uncertain. V lost 6 bases to trimming and J lost 5 bases, with 12 bases between them. The CDR3 length is 13 residues. Germline V gene sequence: CDR1 KGHSH, CDR2 LQKENI. CDR3 sequence: CASSPVSVDTQYF. CDR3 coding DNA: TGTGCCAGCTCCCCCGTGTCGGTAGATACGCAGTATTTT.

V usage is TRBV6-5 and J usage is TRBJ2-3, with TRBD1 identical over 8 bases. CDR1 MNHEY and CDR2 SVGAGI come from the germline V gene. Trimming at V came to 6 bases and at J to 10 bases, leaving 12 bases not matched to a gene. The CDR3 consists of 14 residues. As DNA, the CDR3 is TGTGCCAGCAGGCGGGGCGGGCAGGGGGCTTCGCAGTATTTT. Translation gives CASRRGGQGASQYF.

The CDR3 sequence is CASSYSGERQPQHF. The CDR3 nucleotides are TGTGCCAGCAGTTATTCCGGGGAACGTCAGCCCCAGCATTTT. J is TRBJ1-5 and V is TRBV6-5, with unresolved D. The CDR3 extends over 14 amino acids. Per the germline V gene, CDR1 is MNHEY and CDR2 is SVGAGI. Trimming cost V 3 bases and J 6 bases, with 12 bases left between them.